The 8 T cell receptor beta chains in this list originate from one sample, sequenced in a study of T cell clonotyping in hematopoietic cell transplantation. Time point in this sample: recipient sample about 28 days before transplant, after cytoreduction. Some clones are missing from TCRdb's copy, which holds only in-frame ones; the method was immunoSEQ multiplex PCR. The sample records about 10,000 clones, 87% being singletons. Sample: peripheral blood mononuclear cells, taken before stem cell transplant. All receptors come from a woman aged 45-65 years with chronic myeloid leukemia. Some clones in this sample may be carry-over from other donors' samples.

This chain connects TRBV30 to TRBJ2-3; 8 bases agree with TRBD1. Looked up from germline, CDR1 is GTSNPN and CDR2 is SVGIG (reference sequence). Unmatched junction bases numbered 4, after V lost 5 bases and J lost 0 bases. The CDR3 is 14 amino acids. CDR3 amino acids: CAWDRGFSTDTQYF. The DNA of the CDR3 is TGTGCCTGGGACAGGGGATTTAGCACAGATACGCAGTATTTT. Using reference TRBV30 and TRBJ2-3 for the parts outside the CDR3, the full variable domain is SQTIHQWPATLVQPVGSPLSLECTVEGTSNPNLYWYRQAAGRGLQLLFYSVGIGQISSEVPQNLSASRPQDRQFILSSKKLLLSDSGFYLCAWDRGFSTDTQYFGPGTRLTVL.

This rearrangement joins TRBV28 to TRBJ1-2; a possible D gene is TRBD1 (5 bases). The CDR3 consists of 15 residues. In germline, CDR1 is MDHEN, CDR2 SYDVKM. Trimming removed 7 bases at V and 4 bases at J, with 19 bases between. The CDR3 sequence: CASTPFWGVGYGYTF. CDR3 DNA: TGTGCCAGCACTCCATTTTGGGGGGTCGGCTATGGCTACACCTTC.

The genes are TRBV5-6 and TRBJ1-1; D is undetermined. This CDR3 has 13 residues. V lost 0 bases and J lost 1, with 4 bases in between. Germline CDR1 and CDR2: SGHDT and YYEEEE. The CDR3 nucleotides read TGTGCCAGCAGCTTGGCAGGGAACACTGAAGCTTTCTTT. This gives the protein CASSLAGNTEAFF.

The CDR3: CSVVGRRGYSGNTIYF. In DNA, the CDR3 is TGCAGCGTCGTTGGGAGGAGGGGGTACTCTGGAAACACCATATATTTT. J is TRBJ1-3 and V is TRBV29-1; TRBD1 is a possible D gene (6 bases). The CDR3 is made up of 16 amino acids. CDR1 and CDR2 (germline): SQVTM, ANQGSEA. The V end was cut by 6 bases, the J end by 0 bases, with 18 bases between.

The rearrangement uses TRBV14 and TRBJ2-5; a possible D gene is TRBD2 (6 bases). The CDR3 covers 18 residues. Per germline, CDR1 SGHDN and CDR2 FVKESK. The ends were cut back, 0 bases at V and 2 bases at J, with 19 bases in the middle. This CDR3 is CASSQEGIRPSVQETQYF. DNA for the CDR3: TGTGCCAGCAGCCAAGAAGGGATAAGGCCTAGCGTACAAGAGACCCAGTACTTC.

The chain carries TRBV19 and TRBJ1-1; TRBD1 matches 7 bases. Germline V gene data show CDR1 as LNHDA and CDR2 as SQIVND (reference sequence). This CDR3 spans 15 amino acids. The ends lost 2 bases at V and 0 bases at J; junction bases unmatched: 3. The CDR3 DNA reads TGTGCCAGTAGTATATCCGGGACAGTGAACACTGAAGCTTTCTTT. It specifies CASSISGTVNTEAFF.

A few counts support this clone. The chain combines TRBV6-1 with TRBJ2-2, with a tentative D call TRBD2 (7 bases). V was clipped by 3 bases and J by 0 bases, with 11 bases between them. The germline V gene encodes CDR1 MNHNS and CDR2 SASEGT. The CDR3 is 16 residues long. CDR3 loop: CASSERGGANTGELFF. CDR3 in DNA: TGTGCCAGCAGTGAGAGAGGGGGGGCGAACACCGGGGAGCTGTTTTTT.

This clone occurred a few times. V is TRBV6-1 and J is TRBJ2-7, with 8 bases aligning to TRBD2. Per germline, CDR1 MNHNS and CDR2 SASEGT. This CDR3 is 13 amino acids long. With V trimmed by 6 bases and J by 6 bases, 7 bases remained unmatched. CDR3 DNA sequence: TGTGCCAGCAGAACGGGAGGGCGCGGCGAGCAGTACTTC. Residues: CASRTGGRGEQYF.